This TCR beta chain came from a study of T-cell memory formation after mild COVID-19. The wider study: Among the donors, TCR clusters were largely specific to each donor. The study, taken as a whole, reports: Contracting clones from day 15 to 85 had balanced CD4/CD8; later expanders favoured CD4+. There was no confirmation that second-wave clones peaking on day 37 were SARS-CoV-2 specific. Detection of some responders pre-infection suggested pre-existing cross-reactive memory T cells participated.

V shed 7 bases, J shed 2 bases, and the junction held 4 bases outside the gene matches. This CDR3 has 13 amino acids. Germline values: CDR1 SQVTM, CDR2 ANQGSEA. MiXCR, applied by TCRdb to the 5' RACE reads, yields one record per CDR3 protein. The data show under 550,000 distinct CDR3 sequences, over 15% seen once. This clonotype has more than one count but fewer than ten. Its antigen is currently unknown. Material: PBMCs or a T cell subset sorted from them (not recorded which). The sequence derives from a man between 18 and 35 years old who had mild COVID-19 (a few samples of this study predate the infection). Cell type and time point are not known. The genes are TRBV29-1 and TRBJ1-5, with TRBD1 matching 8 bases. CDR3 bases: TGCAGCGCCGTGACAGGGGGCAATCAGCCCCAGCATTTT. This sequence encodes CSAVTGGNQPQHF.